This TCR beta chain was retrieved from a study of blood T cell repertoires in COVID-19. Study-level information: Sites in the United States, Italy and Spain provided acute and convalescent COVID-19 samples. PBMCs, B-cell-depleted T cells, or T cells were the source of the cDNA or gDNA that made up the material.

Profiling relied on immunoSEQ multiplex PCR, and the TCRdb table lists in-frame clones only, not all of them. The repertoire includes a few hundred thousand clones, 70% to 85% of them detected once, and approximately 1.3% sits in the top ten. CDR1 is LGHNT, CDR2 FRNRAP, per germline. The CDR3 is 13 amino acids. V shed 5 bases and J shed 7 bases, with 14 bases lying between them. The TCR originated in a woman aged 40 to 50 who had recovered from COVID-19. The chain recombines TRBV12-5 with TRBJ1-1; D is uncertain. Sequencing was performed on peripheral blood. The CDR3 loop is CASGDGLWGEAFF. CDR3 sequence (DNA): TGTGCTAGTGGTGACGGACTCTGGGGTGAAGCTTTCTTT.